One T cell receptor (beta chain) is described in this entry. Antigen specificity is unknown. This specimen comes from a study of cytomegalovirus exposure and HLA in healthy donors. Study details: Early on, a data release was issued that held approximately 92 million unique TCRs from HLA-typed donors. Overall study results and limits: For most TCR beta V segments, an earlier analysis put the productive rate at about 87% or about 30% of the time. Later work found most CMV-associated TCR beta chains apparently HLA-restricted. A missense DCLRE1C variant was associated with V- and J-gene trimming of TCR beta chains in a later analysis, and an independent cohort replicated the association.

After removal of 5 bases from V and 1 base from J, the junction contained 7 bases not matched to a gene. Germline V CDR1 and CDR2: LNHDA, SQIVND (reference sequence). The CDR3 consists of 15 residues. The PCR was carried out with 60 Vbeta primers and 13 Jbeta primers. The data were produced by immunoSEQ multiplex PCR, yet TCRdb's version contains in-frame clones alone and is incomplete. The profile covers around 170,000 clones, with 82% appearing a single time and 1.5% to 1.9% taken by the ten largest. The source of this sequence is a middle-aged man in good health and CMV-seronegative. Input material: PBMCs. The V call is TRBV19, the J call TRBJ2-5; 7 nucleotides align to TRBD1. CDR3 bases: TGTGCCAGTAGTTCCACCCGGGACAGCCAAGAGACCCAGTACTTC. Encoded protein: CASSSTRDSQETQYF.